This T cell receptor beta chain was observed in a study of cytomegalovirus exposure and HLA in healthy donors. The wider study: Unique TCRs numbering around 85 million, obtained from HLA-typed donors, made up an early data release.

Study results and limitations: Later findings reportedly placed an Asian-associated ancestry cluster below the approximately 630-donor mean for N-insertions. Sequencing likely caused a cluster of highly shared sequence variants.

In regard to this clone: Its target is not known.

The germline V gene encodes CDR1 SGHNT and CDR2 YYREEE (reference sequence). J was trimmed by 4 bases and V by 5 bases; bases with no gene match: 19. The CDR3 extends over 18 amino acids. Vbeta (60) and Jbeta (13) primers were used in the PCR. How the authors handled the data: An analysis that came later counted 80 million or so unique TCR beta chains, around 10 million shared. Clones were sequenced by immunoSEQ multiplex PCR, and TCRdb holds only the in-frame ones, with some missing. The V and J calls and clone size are taken from that table; D and trimming were inferred from the DNA. The table has some 180,000 clones, roughly 87% seen once.

The chain joins TRBV5-4 to TRBJ1-2; 8 nucleotides line up with TRBD1. The clonotype originates from a man aged 35-49 years in good health and CMV-seronegative. Sequenced: PBMCs. The CDR3 sequence is CASREGQGASGRPYGYTF. DNA of the CDR3: TGTGCCAGCAGAGAAGGACAGGGCGCAAGCGGACGGCCCTATGGCTACACCTTC.